The T cell receptor (beta chain) described here comes from a study of blood T cell repertoires in COVID-19. Across the whole study: The United States, Italy and Spain were the sources of the acute and convalescent COVID-19 samples. PBMCs, B-cell-depleted T cells, or T cells provided the cDNA or gDNA that made up the material.

Looked up from germline, CDR1 is SNHLY and CDR2 is FYNNEI. CDR3 length: 14 residues. Trimming removed 4 bases from V and 6 bases from J, with 16 bases in between. In the authors' workflow: The authors estimated nucleated cell counts from reference gene primer amplification. TCRdb's table, derived via immunoSEQ multiplex PCR, lists solely in-frame clones and lacks some. V and J calls and clone size are those listed in that table; D and trimming were worked out from the DNA. The repertoire holds around 250,000 clones, with 85% to 90% as singletons. Participants had their cohort set by participant-reported clinical history.

The sample consisted of PBMCs or T cells enriched from blood (not recorded which). The sequence derives from a man aged 50-60 years who had been exposed to COVID-19. The chain combines TRBV2 with TRBJ2-7; possible D gene TRBD2, 6 bases. DNA for the CDR3: TGTGCCAGCAGTGGGAGGAGGGCTGACGCCGAGCAGTACTTC. Amino acid sequence: CASSGRRADAEQYF.